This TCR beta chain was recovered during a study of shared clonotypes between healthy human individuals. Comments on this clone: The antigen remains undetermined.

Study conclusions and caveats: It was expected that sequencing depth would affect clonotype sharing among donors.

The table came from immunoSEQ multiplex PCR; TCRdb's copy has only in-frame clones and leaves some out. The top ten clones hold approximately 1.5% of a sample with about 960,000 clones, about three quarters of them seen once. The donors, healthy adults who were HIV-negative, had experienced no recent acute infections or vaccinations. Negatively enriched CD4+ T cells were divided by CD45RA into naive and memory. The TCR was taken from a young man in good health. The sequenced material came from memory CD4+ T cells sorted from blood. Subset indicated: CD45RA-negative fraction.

CDR3 amino acids: CASSLESGAQPQHF. The CDR3 bases are TGTGCCAGCAGTTTAGAGTCAGGGGCTCAGCCCCAGCATTTT. The V gene is TRBV27, the J gene TRBJ1-5, with D possibly TRBD1 on 6 matching bases. The CDR3 contains 14 residues. Trimming stripped 2 bases from V and 6 bases from J, with 11 bases between. CDR1 is MNHEY and CDR2 is SMNVEV in the germline V gene (reference sequence).